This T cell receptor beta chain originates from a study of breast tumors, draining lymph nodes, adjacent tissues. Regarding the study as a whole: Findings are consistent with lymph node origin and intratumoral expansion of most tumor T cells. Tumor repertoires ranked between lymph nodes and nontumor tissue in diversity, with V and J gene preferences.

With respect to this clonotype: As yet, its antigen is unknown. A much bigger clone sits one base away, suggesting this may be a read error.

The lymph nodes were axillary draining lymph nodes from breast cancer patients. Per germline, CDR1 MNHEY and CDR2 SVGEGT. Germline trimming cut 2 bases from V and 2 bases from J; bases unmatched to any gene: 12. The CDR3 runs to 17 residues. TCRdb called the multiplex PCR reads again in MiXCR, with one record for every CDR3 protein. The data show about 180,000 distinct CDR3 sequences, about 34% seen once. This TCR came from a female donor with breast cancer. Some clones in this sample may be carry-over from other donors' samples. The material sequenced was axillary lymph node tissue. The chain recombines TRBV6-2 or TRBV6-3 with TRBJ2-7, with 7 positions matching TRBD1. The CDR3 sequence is CASSYVNPGTDPYEQYF. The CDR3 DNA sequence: TGTGCCAGCAGTTACGTCAATCCCGGGACAGACCCCTACGAGCAGTACTTC.